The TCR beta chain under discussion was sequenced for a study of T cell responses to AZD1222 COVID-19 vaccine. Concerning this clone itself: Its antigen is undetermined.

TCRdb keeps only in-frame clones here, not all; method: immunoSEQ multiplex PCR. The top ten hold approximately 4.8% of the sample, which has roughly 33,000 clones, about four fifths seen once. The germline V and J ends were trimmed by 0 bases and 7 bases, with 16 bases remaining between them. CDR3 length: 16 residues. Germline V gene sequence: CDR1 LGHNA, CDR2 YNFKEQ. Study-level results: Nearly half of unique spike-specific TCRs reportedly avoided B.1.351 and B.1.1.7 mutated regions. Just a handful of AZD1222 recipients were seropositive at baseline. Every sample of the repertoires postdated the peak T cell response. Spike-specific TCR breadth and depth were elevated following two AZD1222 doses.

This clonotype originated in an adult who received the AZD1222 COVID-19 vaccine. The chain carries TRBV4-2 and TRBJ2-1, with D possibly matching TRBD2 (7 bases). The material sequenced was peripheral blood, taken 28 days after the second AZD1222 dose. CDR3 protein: CASSQEGGALVNEQFF. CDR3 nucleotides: TGTGCCAGCAGCCAAGAAGGGGGGGCCTTGGTTAATGAGCAGTTCTTC.